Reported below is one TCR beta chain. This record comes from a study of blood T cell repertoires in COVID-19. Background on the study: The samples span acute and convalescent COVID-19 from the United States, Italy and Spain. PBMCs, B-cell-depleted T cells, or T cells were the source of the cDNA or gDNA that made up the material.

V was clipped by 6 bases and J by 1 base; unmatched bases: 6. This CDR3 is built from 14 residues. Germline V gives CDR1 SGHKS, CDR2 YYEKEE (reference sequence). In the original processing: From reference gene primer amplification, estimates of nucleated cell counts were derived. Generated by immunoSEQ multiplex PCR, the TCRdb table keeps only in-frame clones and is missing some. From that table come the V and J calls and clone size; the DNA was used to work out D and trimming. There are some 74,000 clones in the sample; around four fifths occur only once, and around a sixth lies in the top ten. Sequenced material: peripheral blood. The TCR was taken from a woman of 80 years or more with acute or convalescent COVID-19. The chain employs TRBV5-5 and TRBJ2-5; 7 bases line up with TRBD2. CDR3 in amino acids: CASNPGGTQETQYF. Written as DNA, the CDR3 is TGTGCCAGCAACCCCGGGGGGACCCAAGAGACCCAGTACTTC.